The 29 T cell receptor beta chains below were found in one sample sequenced in a study of CD8 T cells in ankylosing spondylitis. Using its own MiXCR run on the 5' RACE reads, TCRdb lists one record per CDR3 protein. In the table there are about 360,000 distinct CDR3 sequences, roughly 14% of which are singletons. The sample was blood, either unsorted or a sorted T cell fraction (not recorded which). These receptors all stem from a male donor with ankylosing spondylitis or in good health (not recorded which).

V gene TRBV9 combines with J gene TRBJ2-2; 7 bases are shared with TRBD1. J was trimmed by 8 bases and V by 3 bases; bases with no gene match: 10. CDR3 length equals 15 residues. The germline V gene has CDR1 SGDLS and CDR2 YYNGEE. CDR3 coding DNA: TGTGCCAGCAGCGCCCTAGGACAGGAAGGAGGGGAGCTGTTTTTT. Amino acid sequence: CASSALGQEGGELFF.

The CDR3 sequence: CASSLAVKTGASTDTQYF. CDR3 in DNA: TGTGCCAGCAGCTTAGCCGTCAAGACGGGCGCTAGCACAGATACGCAGTATTTT. This chain links TRBV7-6 with TRBJ2-3; D remains ambiguous. CDR1 and CDR2 (germline): SGHVS, FNYEAQ. The germline V and J ends were trimmed by 0 bases and 0 bases, with 16 bases remaining between them. This CDR3 region has 18 residues.

The gene calls are TRBV30 and TRBJ1-2; D remains unclear. CDR1 is GTSNPN and CDR2 is SVGIG in the germline V gene (reference sequence). This CDR3 contains 13 residues. The V and J ends lost 8 bases and 0 bases respectively, with 13 bases between them. CDR3 loop: CAATTGTNYGYTF. Written as DNA, the CDR3 is TGTGCCGCCACGACGGGGACTAACTATGGCTACACCTTC. The whole variable domain, filled in from reference TRBV30 and TRBJ1-2, reads SQTIHQWPATLVQPVGSPLSLECTVEGTSNPNLYWYRQAAGRGLQLLFYSVGIGQISSEVPQNLSASRPQDRQFILSSKKLLLSDSGFYLCAATTGTNYGYTFGSGTRLTVV.

V is TRBV4-2 and J is TRBJ2-7; D is perhaps TRBD2 (5 bases). V lost 1 base and J 0 bases, leaving 10 bases between the germline ends. Germline lookup yields CDR1 LGHNA and CDR2 YNFKEQ. This CDR3 comprises 15 residues. CDR3 amino acids: CASSQASGTSYEQYF. CDR3 bases: TGTGCCAGCAGCCAAGCGAGCGGTACCTCCTACGAGCAGTACTTC.

This clonotype was observed a few times. This rearrangement joins TRBV5-1 to TRBJ2-3, with 15 bases identical to TRBD2. CDR1 SGHRS and CDR2 YFSETQ come from the germline V gene. The CDR3 is 17 amino acids. V was clipped by 5 bases and J by 3 bases; unmatched bases: 7. The CDR3 region is CASRGGLAGGITDTQYF. The CDR3 DNA reads as TGCGCCAGCAGGGGGGGACTAGCGGGAGGAATAACAGATACGCAGTATTTT.

The chain employs TRBV6-1 and TRBJ2-3, with D maybe TRBD2 (6 bases). Trimming removed 2 bases from V and 3 bases from J, with 18 bases in between. From germline, CDR1 is MNHNS and CDR2 SASEGT. The length of the CDR3 is 17 residues. CDR3 loop: CASSESRGTPRTDTQYF. The DNA for the CDR3 is TGTGCCAGCAGTGAAAGCCGCGGGACCCCCCGGACAGATACGCAGTATTTT.

This clonotype was seen more than once but under ten times. This chain uses TRBV4-1 with TRBJ2-7; D may match TRBD1 or TRBD2 (6 bases each). Germline loops: CDR1 MGHRA, CDR2 YSYEKL. Trimming removed 0 bases from V and 5 bases from J, with 17 bases in between. CDR3 length: 16 amino acids. This CDR3 reads CASSQEAGGGSHEQYF. The CDR3 bases are TGCGCCAGCAGCCAAGAGGCAGGAGGGGGTTCCCACGAGCAGTACTTC.

This clonotype was seen only a few times. This chain joins TRBV27 and TRBJ2-7; 10 bases align to TRBD1. The junction had 9 bases not matched to a gene; V was cut back by 5 bases and J by 2 bases. Germline-derived CDR1 and CDR2 are MNHEY and SMNVEV (reference sequence). The CDR3 contains 16 residues. The CDR3 region is CASSPRRTGGPYEQYF. The CDR3 DNA is TGTGCCAGCAGTCCTCGAAGGACAGGGGGACCCTACGAGCAGTACTTC.

A few counts support this clonotype. The rearrangement links TRBV5-1 to TRBJ2-3, with D possibly matching TRBD2 (6 bases). The CDR3 is made up of 17 amino acids. Trimming cost V 5 bases and J 0 bases, with 19 bases left between them. Germline V gene sequence: CDR1 SGHRS, CDR2 YFSETQ. This chain's CDR3 is CASRPFRAGSSTDTQYF. The DNA of the CDR3 is TGCGCCAGCAGACCGTTTCGGGCGGGGTCTAGCACAGATACGCAGTATTTT.

This chain links TRBV5-5 with TRBJ2-3; 9 bases are shared with TRBD2. Germline V CDR1 and CDR2: SGHKS, YYEKEE (reference sequence). Unmatched junction bases numbered 10, after V lost 5 bases and J lost 3 bases. The CDR3 covers 16 residues. CDR3 sequence reads: CASRPSAGGITDTQYF. CDR3 nucleotide sequence: TGTGCCAGCAGACCCTCGGCGGGAGGGATAACAGATACGCAGTATTTT.

This clonotype was recorded a few times. The chain uses TRBV13 and TRBJ1-2, with D possibly being TRBD1 (6 bases). CDR3 size: 15 residues. Between the trimmed V and J ends, which lost 5 bases and 8 bases, there was a span of 21 bases. Germline CDR1 is PRHDT and CDR2 is FYEKMQ (reference sequence). The CDR3 nucleotides are TGTGCCAGCAGCACCGAGGGGGGACGGAAGGCGGGCTACACCTTC. Translated: CASSTEGGRKAGYTF. Full variable domain (remainder filled in from reference TRBV13 and TRBJ1-2): AAGVIQSPRHLIKEKRETATLKCYPIPRHDTVYWYQQGPGQDPQFLISFYEKMQSDKGSIPDRFSAQQFSDYHSELNMSSLELGDSALYFCASSTEGGRKAGYTFGSGTRLTVV.

The genes are TRBV9 and TRBJ2-2; 7 bases match TRBD2. CDR3 length equals 16 residues. Trimming cost V 2 bases and J 4 bases; bases outside gene matches: 8. Germline V gene sequence: CDR1 SGDLS, CDR2 YYNGEE. As DNA, the CDR3 is TGTGCCAGCAGCGTCAAGACTAGCAGGAGCACCGGGGAGCTGTTTTTT. Its translation is CASSVKTSRSTGELFF.

This clonotype was seen at least ten times. This chain joins TRBV15 and TRBJ2-1, with 8 bases lining up with TRBD1. Germline V CDR1 and CDR2: LNHNV, YYDKDF (reference sequence). The ends lost 6 bases at V and 5 bases at J; junction bases unmatched: 12. The CDR3 consists of 16 residues. The CDR3 spells CATRKTMTGDDNEQFF. In nucleotides, the CDR3 is TGTGCCACCAGGAAAACGATGACAGGGGATGACAATGAGCAGTTCTTC. The entire variable domain, with the rest obtained from reference TRBV15 and TRBJ2-1, is as follows: DAMVIQNPRYQVTQFGKPVTLSCSQTLNHNVMYWYQQKSSQAPKLLFHYYDKDFNNEADTPDNFQSRRPNTSFCFLDIRSPGLGDTAMYLCATRKTMTGDDNEQFFGPGTRLTVL.

This clonotype was counted a few times. J is TRBJ2-2 and V is TRBV6-5, with a tentative D call TRBD1 (6 bases). Germline CDR1 is MNHEY and CDR2 is SVGAGI. Trimming stripped 0 bases from V and 6 bases from J, with 11 bases between. This CDR3 contains 15 residues. The CDR3 protein is CASSYSYQGPGELFF. CDR3 nucleotide sequence: TGTGCCAGCAGTTACTCTTACCAGGGGCCCGGGGAGCTGTTTTTT.

This sequence joins TRBV7-2 and TRBJ2-7; D remains unclear. Germline V gene data show CDR1 as SGHTA and CDR2 as FQGNSA. The CDR3 has 14 residues. Trimming removed 4 bases at V and 4 bases at J, with 14 bases between. CDR3 in amino acids: CASSSLPPSYEQYF. Written as DNA, the CDR3 is TGTGCCAGCAGCTCACTCCCGCCATCGTACGAGCAGTACTTC.

This clonotype was recorded once. This chain joins TRBV7-2 and TRBJ2-2, with D hard to call. The length of the CDR3 is 15 residues. CDR1 is SGHTA and CDR2 is FQGNSA in the germline V gene. Trimming left V 1 base short and J 7 bases short, with 13 bases between. CDR3 residues: CASSLEPLTFGELFF. The CDR3 bases are TGTGCCAGCAGCTTAGAACCCTTGACATTCGGGGAGCTGTTTTTT.

This chain links TRBV5-1 with TRBJ2-3, with TRBD1 matching 7 bases. V lost 2 bases and J lost 2; bases outside the gene matches: 8. Germline-derived CDR1 and CDR2 are SGHRS and YFSETQ. The CDR3 is made up of 16 amino acids. This CDR3 reads CASSFALGQTTDTQYF. Here the CDR3 DNA reads TGCGCCAGCAGCTTCGCTCTGGGACAGACCACAGATACGCAGTATTTT.

This clonotype has just a few counts. This CDR3 reads CASSPGLPLSYNEQFF. The CDR3 nucleotides are TGTGCCAGCTCACCCGGACTGCCGTTATCCTACAATGAGCAGTTCTTC. V usage is TRBV18 and J usage is TRBJ2-1, with a tentative D call TRBD2 (5 bases). Between the trimmed V and J ends, which lost 3 bases and 1 base, there was a span of 13 bases. The germline V gene encodes CDR1 KGHSH and CDR2 LQKENI. The CDR3 totals 16 residues.

This clonotype was seen a few times. V is TRBV4-1 and J is TRBJ2-3; 15 bases fit TRBD2. The CDR3 covers 20 residues. Trimming at V came to 3 bases and at J to 2 bases, leaving 12 bases not matched to a gene. Looked up from germline, CDR1 is MGHRA and CDR2 is YSYEKL. The CDR3 is CASSHLGLAGGPNSTDTQYF. CDR3 coding DNA: TGCGCCAGCAGCCATTTAGGACTAGCGGGAGGGCCAAATTCCACAGATACGCAGTATTTT.

This clonotype was seen more than once but under ten times. The rearrangement joins TRBV7-9 to TRBJ2-3; D might be TRBD1 (5 bases). The CDR3 has 16 residues. Germline assignment: CDR1 SEHNR and CDR2 FQNEAQ (reference sequence). The V end was cut by 1 base, the J end by 3 bases, with 14 bases between. The CDR3 DNA reads as TGTGCCAGCAGCTTAGGGGGCATCCTCAAAACAGATACGCAGTATTTT. Translation gives CASSLGGILKTDTQYF.

This clonotype turned up a few times. CDR3 sequence reads: CSVRAESSNEQFF. CDR3 nucleotide sequence: TGCAGTGTAAGAGCGGAAAGTTCCAATGAGCAGTTCTTC. This chain uses TRBV20-1 with TRBJ2-1, with TRBD2 as a possible D gene (5 bases). Deletions cut 7 bases from V and 6 bases from J, with 16 bases between. CDR1 is DFQATT and CDR2 is SNEGSKA in the germline V gene (reference sequence). The CDR3 is 13 residues long.

This clonotype was found a few times. The chain combines TRBV12-3 or TRBV12-4 with TRBJ2-7; D gene uncertain. Trimming shortened V by 4 bases and J by 7 bases, and 8 bases separated the two germline ends. The length of the CDR3 is 11 residues. The DNA of the CDR3 is TGTGCCAGCAGTTATCGCCTGGAGCAGTACTTC. This sequence encodes CASSYRLEQYF.

This chain joins TRBV3-1 and TRBJ2-1, with 14 bases fitting TRBD2. The CDR3 runs 16 residues. With V trimmed by 1 base and J by 8 bases, 4 bases remained unmatched. The germline gives CDR1 LGHDT, CDR2 YNNKEL (reference sequence). The CDR3 DNA is TGTGCCAGCAGCCAAGGACTAGCGGGAGGGCAGGATGAGCAGTTCTTC. Protein product: CASSQGLAGGQDEQFF.

This clonotype was observed a few times. The genes are TRBV5-1 and TRBJ2-2; the D is unclear. This CDR3 has 14 residues. Germline V lookup: CDR1 SGHRS, CDR2 YFSETQ. V was shortened by 1 base and J by 4 bases, with 8 bases between the two germline ends. CDR3 residues: CASSLTVLTGELFF. The CDR3 DNA follows: TGCGCCAGCAGCTTGACAGTGCTCACCGGGGAGCTGTTTTTT.

This clonotype was found a few times. The chain uses TRBV20-1 and TRBJ1-4, with D possibly being TRBD1 (6 bases). Germline assignment: CDR1 DFQATT and CDR2 SNEGSKA (reference sequence). The V end lost 5 bases, the J end lost 0 bases, and 10 bases lay between the germline ends. The CDR3 runs to 14 residues. CDR3 loop: CSAEGGPTNEKLFF. CDR3 DNA: TGCAGTGCTGAGGGGGGACCAACTAATGAAAAACTGTTTTTT.

This clonotype was seen a handful of times. The chain recombines TRBV5-1 with TRBJ2-7, with TRBD2 as a possible D gene (6 bases). In germline, CDR1 is SGHRS, CDR2 YFSETQ. Trimming pared 0 bases from V and 3 bases from J, leaving 10 bases between. This CDR3 spans 14 amino acids. The CDR3 sequence is CASSLAEGLYEQYF. Here the CDR3 DNA reads TGCGCCAGCAGCTTGGCCGAGGGACTCTACGAGCAGTACTTC.

This clonotype was seen repeatedly, ten times or more. This chain connects TRBV12-3 or TRBV12-4 to TRBJ1-2; D ambiguous. The CDR3 extends over 12 amino acids. V lost 9 bases and J lost 4, with 12 bases in between. CDR3 sequence: CASRVSSYGYTF. In nucleotides, the CDR3 is TGTGCCAGTCGGGTATCGAGCTATGGCTACACCTTC.

This clonotype came up many times. The V gene is TRBV10-3, the J gene TRBJ2-7, with 10 bases lining up with TRBD2. Germline V CDR1 and CDR2: ENHRY, SYGVKD. This CDR3 comprises 17 residues. The junction had 8 bases not matched to a gene; V was cut back by 2 bases and J by 1 base. Written as DNA, the CDR3 is TGTGCCATCAGTGAGCCGTCCGGACTAGCGGAGTCCTACGAGCAGTACTTC. Protein product: CAISEPSGLAESYEQYF.

This clonotype was seen only a few times. The V call is TRBV5-6, the J call TRBJ1-2; TRBD1 is a possible D gene (6 bases). The CDR3 covers 15 residues. Germline CDR1 and CDR2: SGHDT and YYEEEE. Trimming stripped 3 bases from V and 0 bases from J, with 12 bases between. Written as DNA, the CDR3 is TGTGCCAGCAGCTCTACGACAGGAACTAACTATGGCTACACCTTC. Its protein product is CASSSTTGTNYGYTF.